The clone carrying this T cell receptor beta chain has more than one count but fewer than ten. The sample is drawn from a study of post-analysis software for immune sequencing data. The library was made from cDNA and included unique molecular identifiers. TCRdb re-called the PCR reads through MiXCR, storing one row per CDR3 protein. The sample shows about 820,000 distinct CDR3 sequences, roughly 50% of them seen only once. The receptor comes from a girl aged 5 to 17 with multiple sclerosis. The material sequenced was blood.

The CDR3 bases are TGTGCCAGCAGCTCAGGGAAAAGAGACTATGGCTACACCTTC. Translating it yields CASSSGKRDYGYTF. This chain connects TRBV7-9 to TRBJ1-2; tentatively, D is TRBD1 (5 bases). The CDR3 consists of 14 residues. Germline V gene data show CDR1 as SEHNR and CDR2 as FQNEAQ (reference sequence). V lost 4 bases to trimming and J lost 3 bases, with 12 bases between them.